The clone carrying this TCR beta chain was picked up one time. Primed by a sample-barcoded 5' primer and a J-beta primer mix, a second PCR proceeded for 7 to 11 cycles. TCRdb recomputed calls from the 5' RACE reads with MiXCR, one row per CDR3 protein. The sample lists 800,000 or so distinct CDR3 sequences; around 25% were seen once. This record belongs to a study of blood T cells in healthy people across ages. The V and J ends lost 5 bases and 3 bases, in that order; junction bases with no gene match: 10. The CDR3 is 16 amino acids. This sample was also put to use in a study of T cells of mothers and their children. That source adds: The overlap seen between related mothers and children slightly exceeded that of unrelated pairs, though not significantly.

This TCR derives from a boy aged 5-17 years in good health. Input material: blood. The rearrangement joins TRBV12-3 or TRBV12-4 to TRBJ2-4; 7 bases are shared with TRBD1. CDR3 coding DNA: TGTGCCAGCAGTCCGGGACAGTATCGTGACAAAAACATTCAGTACTTC. It yields the protein CASSPGQYRDKNIQYF.